The T cell receptor beta chain under discussion was sequenced for a study of beta chain features in type 1 diabetes. Expressed TCRB transcripts got sequenced, as all isolated RNA was reverse transcribed. Profiling relied on immunoSEQ multiplex PCR, and the TCRdb table lists in-frame clones only, not all of them. The sample gives around 250,000 clones, around 68% of which show up once; around 0.05% is in the top ten. This clone came up once. The antigen is unknown. CD4+ naive, central memory, regulatory and stem cell-like memory cells were sorted via CD45RO/CCR7/CD25/CD127/CD95/CD27. The V and J ends lost 4 bases and 6 bases respectively, with 10 bases between them. The CDR3 runs to 12 residues. Germline V gives CDR1 SNHLY, CDR2 FYNNEI. Study findings and constraints: A moderate, significant TCRB CDR3 shortening appeared in type 1 diabetes across four CD4+ subsets. The study found that naive, central memory and Treg TCRB repertoires appeared more similar in patients than in healthy donors. There were fewer insertions and more deletions at the VDJ junctions of type 1 diabetes patients.

The rearrangement uses TRBV2 and TRBJ2-7; TRBD1 is a possible D gene (6 bases). What was sequenced was naive CD4+ T cells from blood. The TCR originated in a man aged 25 to 40 in good health. CDR3 DNA: TGTGCCAGCAGTGGACAGGTTGGCGAGCAGTACTTC. This sequence encodes CASSGQVGEQYF.